This T cell receptor beta chain was recovered during a study of blood T cell repertoires in COVID-19 (dated by TCRdb to about 2020). About the full investigation: Samples covering the acute and convalescent phases of COVID-19 were provided by collaborators in the United States, Italy and Spain. The sample metadata nearly always contained a de-identified subject ID, COVID-19 status, age in years and sex. Subjects who had been exposed to COVID-19, were actively infected with it, or had recovered from it provided the deeply sampled blood TCRbeta repertoires that made up the dataset. The prospective study material was composed of cDNA or gDNA derived from T cells, B-cell-depleted T cells, or PBMCs. The samples were drawn from two sources: the first 160 participants of the ongoing ImmuneRACE study, and over 1,000 subjects contributed by 6 global collaborators. The repertoires were released in a freely available public database intended as a resource for research on the immune response to SARS-CoV-2. HLA class I and class II types, where available, came from metadata supplied by the sample provider rather than from assay-based typing. Broad study findings and their caveats: The quantity of clinical and demographic metadata differed by source and by participant and was supplied without curation.

TCRbeta CDR3 regions were amplified from genomic DNA using the immunoSEQ Assay, a bias-controlled multiplex PCR. The original pipeline was this. Nucleated cell counts per sample were estimated from amplification of reference gene primers within the assay. To quantify the absolute abundance of each unique TCRbeta CDR3 rearrangement, sequence reads were collapsed and filtered. For each sample, productive Simpson clonality was calculated as the square root of Simpson's diversity index across productive rearrangements. The clones in this table, taken by TCRdb from immuneACCESS, are in-frame only. Not every clone is retained; where verified, under half of the shortfall comes from an unresolved V gene, and the cause of the rest is unknown. The DNA was the basis for D and trimming; V, J and clone size are from that table. A total of under 250,000 clones appear in this sample, more than 70% of them only once. Of the sample, roughly 2.5% falls within the top ten clones.

The collaborating institutions used their own protocols to collect whole blood in K2EDTA tubes. For TCRbeta analysis, collaborators shipped samples in one of three forms: frozen whole blood, isolated PBMCs, or DNA extracted from either of those sample types. CDR1 and CDR2 are drawn from the germline V gene (reference sequence): LNHDA, SQIVND. The CDR3 measures 18 amino acids from cysteine to phenylalanine. The entry retains the CDR3 DNA only, 54 bases that are in frame from base 1. Germline trimming: 10 bases from V, 2 bases from J; junction bases outside gene matches: 20. This clone has a single count. Its binding antigen is unknown. Base qualities are not at hand, and no much larger clone is one base apart.

The sequence joins TRBV19 to TRBJ1-3, with 7 bases in between that match TRBD1. The sequence was collected from a woman aged 60 to 75 with acute or convalescent COVID-19. Sequencing used peripheral blood. CDR3 loop: CATDGPGGGLAPGNTIYF. The DNA sequence is as follows: TGTGCCACGGACGGCCCAGGGGGAGGTTTAGCCCCTGGAAACACCATATATTTT.